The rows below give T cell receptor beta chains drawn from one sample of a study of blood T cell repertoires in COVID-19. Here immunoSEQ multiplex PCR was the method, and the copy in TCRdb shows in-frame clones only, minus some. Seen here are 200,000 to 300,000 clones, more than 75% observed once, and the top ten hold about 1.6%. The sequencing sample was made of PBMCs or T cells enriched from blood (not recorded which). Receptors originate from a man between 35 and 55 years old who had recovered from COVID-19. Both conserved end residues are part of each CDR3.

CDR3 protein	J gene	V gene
CASSRGGQGTYNEQFF	TRBJ2-1	TRBV4-3
CAWSGGLYGYTF	TRBJ1-2	TRBV30
CASKWTGGKNIQYF	TRBJ2-4	TRBV19
CASSSRVNQPQHF	TRBJ1-5	TRBV7-2
CASSFSRVPNEKLFF	TRBJ1-4	TRBV28
CASSYSESYGYTF	TRBJ1-2	TRBV6-5
CASSRTENPYGYTF	TRBJ1-2	TRBV19
CASSQDLGGQPQHF	TRBJ1-5	TRBV4-2
CASSLITSGSGELFF	TRBJ2-2	TRBV11-2
CASSPFSGSGVETQYF	TRBJ2-5	TRBV3-1/TRBV3-2
CASSVGDRDHEQYF	TRBJ2-7	TRBV9
CASSSPSGGVLPYEQYF	TRBJ2-7	TRBV7-2
CATSETTGTGGEQYF	TRBJ2-7	TRBV24-1
CASSRYGTSGYNEQFF	TRBJ2-1	TRBV18
CAWSRGTGGYEQYF	TRBJ2-7	TRBV30
CASRTGAGANVLTF	TRBJ2-6	TRBV2
CASSQAGTGETQYF	TRBJ2-5	TRBV4-1
CASSLYNEQYF	TRBJ2-7	TRBV12-3/TRBV12-4
CSVASGVQGEQFF	TRBJ2-1	TRBV29-1
CASSESLAGAHEQFF	TRBJ2-1	TRBV10-2
CATSDQGIAGGRTQYF	TRBJ2-3	TRBV24-1
CASRTPGQGREVIGQYF	TRBJ2-7	TRBV28
CASSQDKGADNTEAFF	TRBJ1-1	TRBV4-3
CAWSPSEKLFF	TRBJ1-4	TRBV30
CASSPGEIGLSTIYF	TRBJ1-3	TRBV6-6
CASSLGEGHSGNTIYF	TRBJ1-3	TRBV28
CASSVVGVGGYNEQFF	TRBJ2-1	TRBV9
CASSLVPRTYNSPLHF	TRBJ1-6	TRBV11-2
CSVETAGDTEAFF	TRBJ1-1	TRBV29-1
CASSLWQATTNEKLFF	TRBJ1-4	TRBV5-8
CASSLLDRSNTEAFF	TRBJ1-1	TRBV14
CAIFSRANYGYTF	TRBJ1-2	TRBV12-3/TRBV12-4
CASSPRGQGTNNEQFF	TRBJ2-1	TRBV18
CASSLVGGGTDTQYF	TRBJ2-3	TRBV7-9
CASSLVGPDTQYF	TRBJ2-3	TRBV11-2
CASSYPRENTEAFF	TRBJ1-1	TRBV5-1
CASSLSGQGKNTEAFF	TRBJ1-1	TRBV27
CASSLGLLYNYGYTF	TRBJ1-2	TRBV7-8
CASSGGTGGTYEQYF	TRBJ2-7	TRBV7-6
CASSSSYSGGFKDEQYF	TRBJ2-7	TRBV11-2
CASSVEGWLQNSPLHF	TRBJ1-6	TRBV28
CASSYDRPSNNEQFF	TRBJ2-1	TRBV2
CASTLSSVENSPLHF	TRBJ1-6	TRBV9
CGGAETSGAYEQYF	TRBJ2-7	TRBV7-6
CASSWTGANNEKLFF	TRBJ1-4	TRBV28
CASILDRGGEKLFF	TRBJ1-4	TRBV28
CASSFAGGSHQPQHF	TRBJ1-5	TRBV7-2
CASSYDRGKNIQYF	TRBJ2-4	TRBV18
CASSYDSSGEGDTQYF	TRBJ2-3	TRBV4-2
CASSLDGRVAGAEEQYF	TRBJ2-7	TRBV5-4
CASSQQGQRANVLTF	TRBJ2-6	TRBV5-4